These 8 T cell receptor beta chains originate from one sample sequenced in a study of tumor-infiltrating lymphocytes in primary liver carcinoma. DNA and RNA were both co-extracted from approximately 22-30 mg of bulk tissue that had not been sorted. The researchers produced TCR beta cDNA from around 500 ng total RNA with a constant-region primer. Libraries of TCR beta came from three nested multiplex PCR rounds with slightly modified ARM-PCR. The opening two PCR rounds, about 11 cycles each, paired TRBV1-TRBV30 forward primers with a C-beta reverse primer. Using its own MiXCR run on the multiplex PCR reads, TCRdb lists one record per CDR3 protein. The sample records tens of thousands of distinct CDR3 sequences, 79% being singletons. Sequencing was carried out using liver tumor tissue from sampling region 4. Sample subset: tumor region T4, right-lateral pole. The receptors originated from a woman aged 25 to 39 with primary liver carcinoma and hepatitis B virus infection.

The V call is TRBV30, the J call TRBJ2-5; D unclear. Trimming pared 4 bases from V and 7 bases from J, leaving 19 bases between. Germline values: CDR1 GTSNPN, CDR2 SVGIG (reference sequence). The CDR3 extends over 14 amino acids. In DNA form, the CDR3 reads TGTGCCTGGAAGGTCTTGGCGCGGCCCTGGACCCAGTACTTC. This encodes CAWKVLARPWTQYF.

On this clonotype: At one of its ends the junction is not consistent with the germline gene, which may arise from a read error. For the CDR3, the DNA is TGTGCCATTACTGAGGGAACTTACACTGAAGGTTTCTTT. This sequence encodes CAITEGTYTEGFF. The chain joins TRBV6-5 to TRBJ1-1; D is unclear. The CDR3 sequence is 13 residues long. Germline values: CDR1 MNHEY, CDR2 SVGAGI.

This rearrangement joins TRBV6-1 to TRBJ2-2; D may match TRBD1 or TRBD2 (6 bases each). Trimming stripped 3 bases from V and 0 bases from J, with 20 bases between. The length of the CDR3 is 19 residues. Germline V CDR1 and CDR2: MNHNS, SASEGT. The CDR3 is CASSEALSGGAANTGELFF. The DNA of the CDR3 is TGTGCCAGCAGTGAGGCCCTTTCCGGGGGCGCCGCGAACACCGGGGAGCTGTTTTTT.

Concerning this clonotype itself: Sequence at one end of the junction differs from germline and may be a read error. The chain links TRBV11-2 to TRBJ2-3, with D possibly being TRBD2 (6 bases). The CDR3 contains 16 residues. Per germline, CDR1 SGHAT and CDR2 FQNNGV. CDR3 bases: TGTGCCAGCAGCCCAAGGGAGGCGTCGAGCAGAGATACGCAGTATTTT. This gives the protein CASSPREASSRDTQYF.

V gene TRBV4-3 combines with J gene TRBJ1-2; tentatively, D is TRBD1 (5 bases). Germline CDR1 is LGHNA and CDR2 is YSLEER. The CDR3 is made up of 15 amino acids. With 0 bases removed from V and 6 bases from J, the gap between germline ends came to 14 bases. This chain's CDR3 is CASSQDRGMVNGYTF. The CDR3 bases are TGCGCCAGCAGCCAAGATCGGGGGATGGTGAATGGCTACACCTTC.

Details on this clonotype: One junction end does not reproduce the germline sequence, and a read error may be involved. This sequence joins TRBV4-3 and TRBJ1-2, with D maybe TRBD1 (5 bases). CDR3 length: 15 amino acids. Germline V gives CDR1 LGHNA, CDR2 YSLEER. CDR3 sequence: CARSQDWGRVNAYDF. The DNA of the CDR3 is TGTGCCAGAAGCCAAGATTGGGGCAGGGTGAATGCCTACGACTTC.

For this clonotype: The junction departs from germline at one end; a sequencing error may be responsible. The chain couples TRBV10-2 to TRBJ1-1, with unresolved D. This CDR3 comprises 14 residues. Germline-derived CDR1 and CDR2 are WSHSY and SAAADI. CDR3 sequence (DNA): TGCGCCAGCATTGAGTCGAAGCCGGGCACTGATGCTTTCTTT. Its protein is CASIESKPGTDAFF.

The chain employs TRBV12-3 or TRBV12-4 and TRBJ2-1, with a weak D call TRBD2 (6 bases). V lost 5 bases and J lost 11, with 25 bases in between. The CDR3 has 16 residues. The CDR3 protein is CASSQTTTSVVRQQFF. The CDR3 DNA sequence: TGTGCCAGCAGTCAAACCACGACTAGTGTGGTTCGCCAGCAGTTCTTC.